The 18 T cell receptor beta chains presented below share a single source sample, sequenced in a study of untreated major depressive disorder. Findings of the study overall: CD4+ T cells from depressed patients used TRBV05-01 (Vbeta 5.1) more often than controls.

No antigens are known for them. Assay: immunoSEQ multiplex PCR; the TCRdb copy retains only in-frame clones and omits some. The sample holds under 20,000 clones, roughly 90% seen once. Sequenced input: CD4+ T cells from PBMCs. The receptors were sampled from a woman in her thirties or forties with major depressive disorder.

V and J are TRBV4-1 and TRBJ1-2; D is unresolved. Germline loops: CDR1 MGHRA, CDR2 YSYEKL. This CDR3 comprises 16 residues. V was pared by 1 base and J by 3 bases, with 15 bases between. The CDR3 nucleotides are TGCGCCAGCAGCCAAGTCCGGAGCCGTCGTTACTATGGCTACACCTTC. Its translation is CASSQVRSRRYYGYTF.

Only one count was recorded for this clone. The chain recombines TRBV11-3 with TRBJ2-3; perhaps TRBD1 as D (6 bases). The germline V and J ends were trimmed by 5 bases and 2 bases, with 11 bases remaining between them. In germline, CDR1 is SGHNT, CDR2 YENEEA. The CDR3 has 14 amino acids. CDR3 protein: CASSPGHLTDTQYF. CDR3 in DNA: TGTGCCAGCAGCCCGGGACACCTCACAGATACGCAGTATTTT.

The chain combines TRBV6-6 with TRBJ1-2, with D perhaps TRBD1 (6 bases). Trimming left V 7 bases short and J 2 bases short, with 11 bases between. From germline, CDR1 is MNHNY and CDR2 SVGAGI (reference sequence). This CDR3 spans 13 amino acids. The CDR3 is CASNMGQNYGYTF. CDR3 bases: TGTGCCAGCAATATGGGACAAAACTATGGCTACACCTTC.

The CDR3 nucleotides are TGTGCCACCAGGGACGCCGGGGGGGCCGTTTATGGCTACACCTTC. Encoded protein: CATRDAGGAVYGYTF. The rearrangement uses TRBV15 and TRBJ1-2; maybe TRBD1 (6 bases). The CDR3 loop spans 15 amino acids. Trimming pared 6 bases from V and 5 bases from J, leaving 19 bases between. Germline CDR1 is LNHNV and CDR2 is YYDKDF (reference sequence).

V usage is TRBV30 and J usage is TRBJ1-2; D not certain. Germline V gene sequence: CDR1 GTSNPN, CDR2 SVGIG (reference sequence). CDR3 size: 12 residues. Trimming shortened V by 1 base and J by 8 bases, and 11 bases separated the two germline ends. CDR3 loop: CAWSESALGYTF. The CDR3 region has the DNA TGTGCCTGGAGTGAGAGTGCCCTCGGCTACACCTTC.

This chain joins TRBV5-1 and TRBJ1-2; TRBD1 aligns across 11 bases. CDR3 size: 15 residues. V lost 5 bases to trimming and J lost 6 bases; unmatched junction nucleotides: 9. Germline-derived CDR1 and CDR2 are SGHRS and YFSETQ. The DNA of the CDR3 is TGCGCCAGCAGTCCAAGGACAGGGGGCATCAATGGCTACACCTTC. It encodes CASSPRTGGINGYTF.

The rearrangement links TRBV10-3 to TRBJ1-1; no clear D gene. V was cut by 4 bases and J by 1 base, with 7 bases left in between. The CDR3 runs 13 residues. Germline V gene sequence: CDR1 ENHRY, CDR2 SYGVKD. Here the CDR3 DNA reads TGTGCCATCAGTGTACGGGGGAACACTGAAGCTTTCTTT. This translates into CAISVRGNTEAFF.

This chain connects TRBV7-8 to TRBJ2-2, with TRBD2 identical over 8 bases. The germline gives CDR1 SGHVS, CDR2 FQNEAQ. The CDR3 has 18 amino acids. V lost 5 bases, J lost 1 base, and 12 bases stayed unmatched. The CDR3 spells CASSPPLRTSRNTGELFF. CDR3 nucleotide sequence: TGTGCCAGCAGCCCGCCACTCCGGACTAGCAGGAACACCGGGGAGCTGTTTTTT. The whole variable domain, filled in from reference TRBV7-8 and TRBJ2-2, reads GAGVSQSPRYKVAKRGQDVALRCDPISGHVSLFWYQQALGQGPEFLTYFQNEAQLDKSGLPSDRFFAERPEGSVSTLKIQRTQQEDSAVYLCASSPPLRTSRNTGELFFGEGSRLTVL.

V usage is TRBV27 and J usage is TRBJ2-3; TRBD2 matches at 14 bases. The CDR3 has 18 residues. V shed 0 bases and J 3 bases; nucleotides not matched to a gene: 5. Germline V gives CDR1 MNHEY, CDR2 SMNVEV (reference sequence). The CDR3, as DNA: TGTGCCAGCAGTTTATCGGGACTAGCGGGAGAGGTGACAGATACGCAGTATTTT. Protein sequence: CASSLSGLAGEVTDTQYF.

The CDR3 DNA reads as TGTGCCAGCAGCTTTAGCTCAACGGGTAGGGATGGCTACACCTTC. It codes for CASSFSSTGRDGYTF. The gene calls are TRBV11-2 and TRBJ1-2; D is ambiguous. The CDR3 spans 15 residues. Trimming pared 3 bases from V and 6 bases from J, leaving 17 bases between. Germline CDR1 reads SGHAT; CDR2 reads FQNNGV.

V gene TRBV6-5 combines with J gene TRBJ1-2; TRBD1 might be the D (6 bases). Germline lookup yields CDR1 MNHEY and CDR2 SVGAGI. This CDR3 is built from 14 residues. V lost 6 bases and J 4 bases, leaving 15 bases between the germline ends. This chain's CDR3 is CASRDRRYIYGYTF. For the CDR3, the DNA is TGTGCCAGCAGAGACAGGCGGTATATCTATGGCTACACCTTC.

This clone occurred once. The chain couples TRBV5-6 to TRBJ1-3; D is undetermined. This CDR3 is built from 14 residues. The germline gives CDR1 SGHDT, CDR2 YYEEEE. Trimming shortened V by 2 bases and J by 0 bases, and 6 bases separated the two germline ends. CDR3 in amino acids: CASSFGFSGNTIYF. The CDR3 bases are TGTGCCAGCAGCTTCGGTTTCTCTGGAAACACCATATATTTT.

The table lists this clone with a few counts. This sequence joins TRBV6-1 and TRBJ1-6, with a possible D match to TRBD1 (5 bases). Trimming left V 3 bases short and J 10 bases short, with 13 bases between. This CDR3 is built from 14 residues. Germline CDR1 and CDR2: MNHNS and SASEGT. The CDR3 sequence is CASSEAGAGSPLHF. In DNA, the CDR3 is TGTGCCAGCAGTGAGGCTGGGGCTGGCTCACCCCTCCACTTT.

The chain links TRBV30 to TRBJ2-7; 7 bases match TRBD2. The length of the CDR3 is 16 residues. Germline assignment: CDR1 GTSNPN and CDR2 SVGIG (reference sequence). The junction had 13 bases not matched to a gene; V was cut back by 3 bases and J by 2 bases. CDR3 region: CAWRTLGGFGTYEQYF. DNA of the CDR3: TGTGCCTGGAGGACCTTGGGGGGGTTTGGAACCTACGAGCAGTACTTC.

V is TRBV5-1 and J is TRBJ2-7; D is perhaps TRBD1 or TRBD2 (5 bases each). This CDR3 has 15 residues. Per the germline V gene, CDR1 is SGHRS and CDR2 is YFSETQ. The ends were cut back, 4 bases at V and 5 bases at J, with 19 bases in the middle. CDR3 coding DNA: TGCGCCAGCAGCCCGACCCGGGACCTAGGACACGAGCAGTACTTC. Its translation: CASSPTRDLGHEQYF.

The chain joins TRBV11-1 to TRBJ1-1; D gene uncertain. V dropped 2 bases and J dropped 0 bases, with 4 bases sitting between them. CDR3 length equals 13 residues. Germline V gene data show CDR1 as SGHAT and CDR2 as FQDESV (reference sequence). CDR3 protein: CASSLIMNTEAFF. In DNA, the CDR3 is TGTGCCAGCAGCTTAATTATGAACACTGAAGCTTTCTTT.

This chain uses TRBV18 with TRBJ1-5; D is unclear. This CDR3 comprises 13 residues. CDR1 is KGHSH, CDR2 LQKENI, per germline. The V end lost 6 bases, the J end lost 4 bases, and 10 bases lay between the germline ends. The CDR3 DNA is TGTGCCAGCTCCCCGTCGGATAATCAGCCCCAGCATTTT. Amino acids: CASSPSDNQPQHF.

The chain employs TRBV4-1 and TRBJ1-3, with a tentative D call TRBD1 (6 bases). This CDR3 region has 15 residues. V lost 0 bases and J lost 4, with 10 bases in between. CDR1 and CDR2 (germline): MGHRA, YSYEKL. CDR3 nucleotide sequence: TGCGCCAGCAGCCAAGAACGGGACACAGGAAACACCATATATTTT. This translates into CASSQERDTGNTIYF.